This T cell receptor (beta chain) was recovered during a study of shared clonotypes between healthy human individuals. Positive CCR7 selection of CD45RO-negative cells yielded the naive CD8 cells, and terminally differentiated effector memory CD45RA+ cells were excluded. Germline V gene data show CDR1 as SEHNR and CDR2 as FQNEAQ (reference sequence). This CDR3 region has 15 residues. Trimming removed 2 bases from V and 4 bases from J; junction bases left unmatched: 4. This table comes from immunoSEQ multiplex PCR, and its TCRdb copy is limited to in-frame clones, with some not included. The sample contains around 2,000,000 clones, roughly 95% of which appear only once. To note about this clone: Distinct nucleotide sequences in the sample also encode this CDR3.

The genes are TRBV7-9 and TRBJ2-7; TRBD2 agrees at 11 bases. The TCR was taken from a man aged 18-30 years in good health. Sequencing was carried out using naive CD8+ T cells sorted from blood. The CDR3 DNA follows: TGTGCCAGCAGCTTACCCACTAGCGGGAGTTACGAGCAGTACTTC. It codes for CASSLPTSGSYEQYF.